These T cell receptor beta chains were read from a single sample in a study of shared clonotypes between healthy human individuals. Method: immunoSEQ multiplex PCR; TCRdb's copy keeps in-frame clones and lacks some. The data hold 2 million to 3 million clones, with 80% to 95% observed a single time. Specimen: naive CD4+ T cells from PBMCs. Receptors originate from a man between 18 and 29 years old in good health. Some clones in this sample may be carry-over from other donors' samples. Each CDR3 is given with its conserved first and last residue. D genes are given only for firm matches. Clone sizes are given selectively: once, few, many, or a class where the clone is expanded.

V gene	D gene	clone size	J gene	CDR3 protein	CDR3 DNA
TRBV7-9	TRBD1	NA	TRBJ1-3	CASRSGTDGNTIYF	TGTGCCAGCAGATCAGGGACAGACGGAAACACCATATATTTT
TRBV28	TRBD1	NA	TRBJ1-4	CASSPLTGAEDEKLFF	TGTGCCAGCAGTCCTCTAACAGGGGCCGAGGATGAAAAACTGTTTTTT
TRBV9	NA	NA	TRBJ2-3	CASSASSDTQYF	TGTGCCAGCAGTGCCTCGTCAGATACGCAGTATTTT
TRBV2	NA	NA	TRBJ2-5	CASSRPAEETQYF	TGTGCCAGCAGCCGACCGGCAGAAGAGACCCAGTACTTC
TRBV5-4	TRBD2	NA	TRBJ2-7	CASSTLAGGLQSEQYF	TGTGCCAGCAGCACGCTAGCGGGAGGGCTCCAGTCCGAGCAGTACTTC
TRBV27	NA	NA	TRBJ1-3	CASSLDASGNTIYF	TGTGCCAGCAGTTTAGACGCCTCTGGAAACACCATATATTTT
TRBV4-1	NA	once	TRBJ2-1	CASSQDQRDSIEQFF	TGCGCCAGCAGCCAAGACCAGCGGGACAGTATAGAGCAGTTCTTC
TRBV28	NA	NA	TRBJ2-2	CASGAAGESGTGELFF	TGTGCCAGCGGGGCGGCGGGCGAGTCGGGCACCGGGGAGCTGTTTTTT
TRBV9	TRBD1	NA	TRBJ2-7	CASSVAWTGPYEQYF	TGTGCCAGCAGCGTAGCCTGGACAGGTCCCTACGAGCAGTACTTC
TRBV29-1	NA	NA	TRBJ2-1	CSGRGRSYNEQFF	TGCAGCGGCAGGGGTAGGTCCTACAATGAGCAGTTCTTC
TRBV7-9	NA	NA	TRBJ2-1	CASSQARGRGSSYNEQFF	TGTGCCAGCAGCCAAGCAAGGGGGAGGGGGAGCTCCTACAATGAGCAGTTCTTC
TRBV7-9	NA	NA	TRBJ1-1	CASSNAAVNTEAFF	TGTGCCAGCAGCAACGCGGCTGTGAACACTGAAGCTTTCTTT
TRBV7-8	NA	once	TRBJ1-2	CASSRIYGYTF	TGTGCCAGCAGCCGCATCTATGGCTACACCTTC
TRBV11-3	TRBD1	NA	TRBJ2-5	CASSSGQGSSLEQYF	TGTGCCAGCAGCTCGGGACAGGGGTCATCTTTGGAGCAGTACTTC
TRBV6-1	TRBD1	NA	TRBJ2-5	CASSQGVRETQYF	TGTGCCAGCAGCCAGGGGGTTCGAGAGACCCAGTACTTC
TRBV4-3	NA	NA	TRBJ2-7	CASSQVGAIYPYEQYF	TGCGCCAGCAGCCAAGTTGGGGCGATCTACCCCTACGAGCAGTACTTC
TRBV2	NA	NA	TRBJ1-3	CASTDSSGNTIYF	TGTGCCAGCACGGACAGTTCTGGAAACACCATATATTTT
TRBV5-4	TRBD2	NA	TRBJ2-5	CASSLKSGEETQYF	TGTGCCAGCAGCTTGAAAAGCGGGGAAGAGACCCAGTACTTC
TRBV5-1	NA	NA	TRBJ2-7	CASSPRTNRGYEQYF	TGCGCCAGCAGCCCGCGGACCAATAGGGGCTACGAGCAGTACTTC
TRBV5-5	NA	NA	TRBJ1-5	CASSLVPQPNQPQHF	TGTGCCAGCAGCTTGGTGCCTCAGCCAAATCAGCCCCAGCATTTT
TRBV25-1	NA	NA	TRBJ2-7	CASSENYLGDEQYF	TGTGCCAGCAGTGAAAATTACCTAGGGGACGAGCAGTACTTC
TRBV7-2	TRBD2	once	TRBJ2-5	CASSSRGGLPQETQYF	TGTGCCAGCAGCTCGCGGGGGGGGCTCCCCCAAGAGACCCAGTACTTC
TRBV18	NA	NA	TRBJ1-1	CASSPILPDNEAFF	TGTGCCAGCTCACCGATACTCCCGGACAACGAAGCTTTCTTT
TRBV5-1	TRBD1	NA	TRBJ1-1	CASSSGTGEMNTEAFF	TGCGCCAGCAGCTCCGGGACAGGGGAGATGAACACTGAAGCTTTCTTT
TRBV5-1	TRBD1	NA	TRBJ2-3	CASSGAPGQVADTQYF	TGCGCCAGCAGCGGAGCTCCGGGACAGGTAGCAGATACGCAGTATTTT
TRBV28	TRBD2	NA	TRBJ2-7	CASSRQGAGYYEQYF	TGTGCCAGCAGTCGCCAGGGAGCGGGATATTACGAGCAGTACTTC
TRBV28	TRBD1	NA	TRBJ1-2	CASRGTGGLMDYGYTF	TGTGCCAGCAGGGGGACAGGGGGTTTGATGGACTATGGCTACACCTTC
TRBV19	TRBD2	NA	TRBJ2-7	CASSPLRREASSYEQYF	TGTGCCAGTAGTCCATTGCGGCGGGAGGCGAGCTCCTACGAGCAGTACTTC
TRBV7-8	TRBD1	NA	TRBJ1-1	CASSLATGGTEAFF	TGTGCCAGCAGCTTAGCGACAGGGGGCACTGAAGCTTTCTTT
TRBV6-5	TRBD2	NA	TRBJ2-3	CASSYVAGGADTQYF	TGTGCCAGCAGTTACGTAGCGGGAGGCGCAGATACGCAGTATTTT
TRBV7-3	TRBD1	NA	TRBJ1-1	CASSPGQGVNTEAFF	TGTGCCAGCAGCCCGGGACAGGGGGTAAACACTGAAGCTTTCTTT
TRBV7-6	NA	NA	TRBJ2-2	CASRPGHRNTGELFF	TGTGCCAGCAGGCCGGGACACAGGAACACCGGGGAGCTGTTTTTT
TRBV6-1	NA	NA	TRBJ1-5	CASSEAVDGSNQPQHF	TGTGCCAGCAGTGAAGCCGTGGACGGGAGCAATCAGCCCCAGCATTTT